Presented here are 22 T cell receptor beta chains from one specimen sequenced in a study of T cells expressing NK-cell markers. TCRdb re-called the 5' RACE reads; one entry per CDR3 protein, DNA not given. The table lists about 460,000 distinct CDR3 sequences. The sequencing sample was made of blood T cells: a sorted CD56 or NKG2C T cell subset, CD4+ or CD8+ T cells, or bulk PBMC T cells (not recorded which). These receptors were collected from a woman aged 45-65 years in good health.

V usage is TRBV30 and J usage is TRBJ2-2; TCRdb gives TRBD1 as the D gene, but with no DNA this cannot be confirmed. This CDR3 has 13 amino acids. CDR1 is GTSNPN, CDR2 SVGIG, per germline (reference sequence). CDR3 residues: CSGTGDSTGELFF.

The chain joins TRBV12-3 or TRBV12-4 to TRBJ2-3; there is no DNA to check the TCRdb D call of TRBD2. The CDR3 length is 17 residues. The CDR3 region is CASSLRQASGRLNTQYF.

This chain links TRBV20-1 with TRBJ2-5. This CDR3 is built from 11 residues. The germline V gene encodes CDR1 DFQATT and CDR2 SNEGSKA (reference sequence). CDR3 sequence reads: CSAPLRETQYF.

J is TRBJ1-1 and V is TRBV20-1; as DNA is missing, the TRBD1 call by TCRdb cannot be tested. This CDR3 region has 13 residues. Germline-derived CDR1 and CDR2 are DFQATT and SNEGSKA (reference sequence). CDR3 loop: CSAREGGRGEAFF.

The V and J genes are TRBV12-3 or TRBV12-4 and TRBJ1-1; without DNA, the TCRdb call of TRBD1 cannot be checked. The CDR3 is 16 amino acids. This CDR3 reads CASSFGNNRLSTEAFF.

V is TRBV29-1 and J is TRBJ2-3. The CDR3 consists of 15 residues. In germline, CDR1 is SQVTM, CDR2 ANQGSEA. This CDR3 is CSVEDRWTSTDTQYF.

This chain uses TRBV11-2 with TRBJ2-4; there is no DNA to check the TCRdb D call of TRBD1. From germline, CDR1 is SGHAT and CDR2 FQNNGV. The CDR3 length is 11 residues. CDR3 amino acids: CASSFTGTLYF.

This chain's CDR3 is CARSGQFEQFF. The chain has TRBV5-1 and TRBJ2-1. The V gene's germline CDR1 is SGHRS and CDR2 YFSETQ. This CDR3 has 11 amino acids.

The chain employs TRBV14 and TRBJ2-7; TCRdb's D call, TRBD2, is unchecked because there is no DNA. The CDR3 has 19 residues. Germline CDR1 and CDR2: SGHDN and FVKESK. The CDR3 sequence is CASSQDRRTSGRGTYEQYF. Together with reference TRBV14 and TRBJ2-7, the CDR3 gives the full variable domain: EAGVTQFPSHSVIEKGQTVTLRCDPISGHDNLYWYRRVMGKEIKFLLHFVKESKQDESGMPNNRFLAERTGGTYSTLKVQPAELEDSGVYFCASSQDRRTSGRGTYEQYFGPGTRLTVT.

The chain links TRBV12-3 or TRBV12-4 to TRBJ2-7; TCRdb indicates TRBD2, and absent DNA this call remains unverified. The CDR3 runs to 16 residues. The CDR3 loop reads CASSKRTSGVSYEQYF.

The chain employs TRBV29-1 and TRBJ1-1; TCRdb outputs TRBD1, but without DNA this stays unchecked. CDR3 length: 13 residues. Germline V gene lookup returns CDR1 SQVTM and CDR2 ANQGSEA. CDR3 protein: CSVIRGLNTEAFF. The complete variable domain, with remaining parts taken from reference TRBV29-1 and TRBJ1-1, reads SAVISQKPSRDICQRGTSLTIQCQVDSQVTMMFWYRQQPGQSLTLIATANQGSEATYESGFVIDKFPISRPNLTFSTLTVSNMSPEDSSIYLCSVIRGLNTEAFFGQGTRLTVV.

The chain combines TRBV30 with TRBJ1-2. This CDR3 spans 13 amino acids. Germline assignment: CDR1 GTSNPN and CDR2 SVGIG (reference sequence). The chain's CDR3 is CASMTGEKHGYTF.

CDR3 region: CASSIGGNQPQHF. V gene TRBV5-1 combines with J gene TRBJ1-5. This CDR3 is 13 amino acids long. The V gene's germline CDR1 is SGHRS and CDR2 YFSETQ.

This chain joins TRBV15 and TRBJ2-5; TCRdb indicates TRBD2, and absent DNA this call remains unverified. Germline V CDR1 and CDR2: LNHNV, YYDKDF (reference sequence). CDR3 length: 14 residues. The CDR3 protein is CATRLAGPQETQYF.

The CDR3 loop reads CSASAISPGANVLTF. V is TRBV20-1 and J is TRBJ2-6. Germline CDR1 DFQATT, CDR2 SNEGSKA (reference sequence). CDR3 length: 15 amino acids.

The V call is TRBV2, the J call TRBJ2-1; the TCRdb call, TRBD2, lacks DNA for checking. The CDR3 sequence is 13 residues long. Looked up from germline, CDR1 is SNHLY and CDR2 is FYNNEI. The CDR3 sequence: CASLREGPNEQFF.

The gene calls are TRBV20-1 and TRBJ2-5. Germline V gene sequence: CDR1 DFQATT, CDR2 SNEGSKA (reference sequence). The CDR3 consists of 15 residues. CDR3 in amino acids: CSAFRPDTLRETQYF.

The chain joins TRBV20-1 to TRBJ2-1. This CDR3 has 14 residues. Germline CDR1 reads DFQATT; CDR2 reads SNEGSKA (reference sequence). The CDR3 is CSARDLPFYNEQFF.

The rearrangement links TRBV3-1 to TRBJ2-5; TCRdb's D gene call, TRBD1, goes unchecked for lack of DNA. CDR1 and CDR2 (germline): LGHDT, YNNKEL (reference sequence). The CDR3 loop spans 14 amino acids. CDR3 residues: CASSRQGLGLTQYF.

This chain joins TRBV9 and TRBJ2-7; without DNA, the TCRdb call of TRBD1 cannot be checked. The CDR3 spans 15 residues. CDR1 and CDR2 from the germline V gene are SGDLS and YYNGEE. CDR3 sequence reads: CASSGGAGSLYEQYF.

The V and J genes are TRBV2 and TRBJ2-2; TCRdb designates TRBD1, a call that cannot be tested without DNA. The CDR3 length is 14 residues. CDR1 is SNHLY, CDR2 FYNNEI, per germline. CDR3 residues: CASKGGGATGELFF. The entire variable domain, with the rest obtained from reference TRBV2 and TRBJ2-2, is as follows: EPEVTQTPSHQVTQMGQEVILRCVPISNHLYFYWYRQILGQKVEFLVSFYNNEISEKSEIFDDQFSVERPDGSNFTLKIRSTKLEDSAMYFCASKGGGATGELFFGEGSRLTVL.

V usage is TRBV7-8 and J usage is TRBJ2-3; TCRdb's D call, TRBD2, is unchecked because there is no DNA. Germline CDR1 is SGHVS and CDR2 is FQNEAQ. The CDR3 runs to 16 residues. CDR3 sequence: CASSLVRLARTDTQYF.